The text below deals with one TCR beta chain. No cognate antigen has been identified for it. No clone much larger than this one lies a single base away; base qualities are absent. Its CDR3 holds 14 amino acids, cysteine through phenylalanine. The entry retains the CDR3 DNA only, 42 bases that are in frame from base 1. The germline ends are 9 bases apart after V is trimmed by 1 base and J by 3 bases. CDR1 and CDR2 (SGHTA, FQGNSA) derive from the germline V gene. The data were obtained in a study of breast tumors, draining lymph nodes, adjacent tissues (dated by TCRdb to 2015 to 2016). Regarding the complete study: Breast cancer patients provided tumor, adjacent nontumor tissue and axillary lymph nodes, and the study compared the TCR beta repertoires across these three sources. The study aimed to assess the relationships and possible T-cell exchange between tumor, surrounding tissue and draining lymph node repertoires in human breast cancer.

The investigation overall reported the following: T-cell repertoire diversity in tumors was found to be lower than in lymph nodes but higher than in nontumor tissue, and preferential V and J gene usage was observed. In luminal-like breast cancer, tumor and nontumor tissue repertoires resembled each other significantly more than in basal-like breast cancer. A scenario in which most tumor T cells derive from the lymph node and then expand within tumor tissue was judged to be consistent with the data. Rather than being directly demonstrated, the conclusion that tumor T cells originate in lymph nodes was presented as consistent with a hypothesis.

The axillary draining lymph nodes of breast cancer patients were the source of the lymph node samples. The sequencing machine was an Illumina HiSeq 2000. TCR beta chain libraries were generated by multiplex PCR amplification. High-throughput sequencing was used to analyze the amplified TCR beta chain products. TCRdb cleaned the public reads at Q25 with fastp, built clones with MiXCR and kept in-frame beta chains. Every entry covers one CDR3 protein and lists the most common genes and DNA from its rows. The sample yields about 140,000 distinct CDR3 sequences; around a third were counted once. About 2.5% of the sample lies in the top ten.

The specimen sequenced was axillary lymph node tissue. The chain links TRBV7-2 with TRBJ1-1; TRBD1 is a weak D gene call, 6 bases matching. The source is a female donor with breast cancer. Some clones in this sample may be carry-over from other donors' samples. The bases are TGTGCCAGCAGCTTAGGACAGGAGTACACTGAAGCTTTCTTT. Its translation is CASSLGQEYTEAFF.